This T cell receptor beta chain was obtained from a study of control samples from healthy donors and cancer patients. V was trimmed by 7 bases and J by 2 bases, leaving 10 bases between them. This CDR3 contains 13 residues. Germline V CDR1 and CDR2: MNHEY, SMNVEV (reference sequence). Using immunoSEQ multiplex PCR, the repertoire was profiled, and TCRdb retains in-frame clones only, with some absent. The repertoire holds 100,000 to 150,000 clones, more than 80% seen once, with 2% to 2.5% in the top ten. The sequence derives from a man aged 18-30 years in good health. The specimen was blood. This chain joins TRBV27 and TRBJ2-3; D is ambiguous. DNA for the CDR3: TGTGCCAGCAACGAGGCGCCCACAGATACGCAGTATTTT. Protein product: CASNEAPTDTQYF.